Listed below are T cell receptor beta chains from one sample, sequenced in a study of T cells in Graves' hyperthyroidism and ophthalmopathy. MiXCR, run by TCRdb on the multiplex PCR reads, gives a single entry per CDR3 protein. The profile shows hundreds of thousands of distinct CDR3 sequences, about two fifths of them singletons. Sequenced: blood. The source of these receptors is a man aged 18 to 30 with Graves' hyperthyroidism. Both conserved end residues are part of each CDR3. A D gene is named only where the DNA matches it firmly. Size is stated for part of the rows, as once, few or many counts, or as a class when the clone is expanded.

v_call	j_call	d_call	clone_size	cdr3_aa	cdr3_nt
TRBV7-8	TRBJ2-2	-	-	CASAPQGTGELFF	TGTGCCAGCGCCCCACAGGGAACCGGGGAGCTGTTTTTT
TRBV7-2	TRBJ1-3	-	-	CASSLTAGRNTIYF	TGTGCCAGCTCCCTGACGGCAGGGCGAAACACCATATATTTT
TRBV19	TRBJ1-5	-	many	CASSIGQGNSNQPQHF	TGTGCCAGTAGTATAGGGCAGGGAAATAGCAATCAGCCCCAGCATTTT
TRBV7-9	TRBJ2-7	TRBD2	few	CASSSISGRSVEQYF	TGTGCCAGCAGCTCCATAAGCGGGAGATCGGTTGAGCAGTACTTC
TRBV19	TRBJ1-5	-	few	CASSIDGHSWDQPQHF	TGTGCCAGTAGTATAGATGGACACTCCTGGGATCAGCCCCAGCATTTT
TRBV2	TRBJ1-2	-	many	CASVKGQGTGGYTF	TGTGCCAGCGTCAAAGGTCAGGGGACGGGAGGCTACACCTTC
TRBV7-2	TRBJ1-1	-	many	CASSLIDVAFF	TGTGCCAGCAGCTTAATTGACGTAGCTTTCTTT
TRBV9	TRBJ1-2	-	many	CASSVVRGPYTF	TGTGCCAGCAGCGTAGTTCGGGGTCCCTACACCTTC
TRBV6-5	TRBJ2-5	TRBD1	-	CASSYGHRDRGQETQYF	TGTGCCAGCAGTTACGGACACCGGGACAGGGGACAAGAGACCCAGTACTTC
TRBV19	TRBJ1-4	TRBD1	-	CASNRPRDRGEKLFF	TGTGCCAGTAACCGCCCCCGGGACAGGGGTGAAAAACTGTTTTTT
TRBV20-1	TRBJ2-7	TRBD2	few	CSARLAESSYEQYF	TGCAGTGCCAGACTAGCTGAGAGCTCCTACGAGCAGTACTTC
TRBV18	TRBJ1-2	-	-	CASSPPGRNYGYTF	TGTGCCAGCTCACCACCCGGCAGAAACTATGGCTACACCTTC
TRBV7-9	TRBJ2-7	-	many	CASSQDSHEQYF	TGTGCCAGCAGCCAAGACTCCCACGAGCAGTACTTC
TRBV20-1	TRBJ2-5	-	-	CSARGGGGPETQYF	TGCAGTGCTAGAGGAGGGGGGGGGCCGGAGACCCAGTACTTC
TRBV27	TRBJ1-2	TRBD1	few	CASSPRDRPTNYGYTF	TGTGCCAGCAGTCCCCGGGACAGACCTACTAACTATGGCTACACCTTC
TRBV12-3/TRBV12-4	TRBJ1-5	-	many	CASSLTLVGAQPQHF	TGTGCCAGCAGTTTAACGTTGGTGGGAGCTCAGCCCCAGCATTTT
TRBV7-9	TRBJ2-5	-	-	CASSLIMETQYF	TGTGCCAGCAGCTTAATAATGGAAACCCAGTACTTC
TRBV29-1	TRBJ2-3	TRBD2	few	CSVDLRGGDTQYF	TGCAGCGTTGATTTGCGGGGGGGGGATACGCAGTATTTT
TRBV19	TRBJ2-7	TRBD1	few	CASSIGDSSYEQYF	TGTGCCAGTAGTATTGGGGACAGTTCCTACGAGCAGTACTTC
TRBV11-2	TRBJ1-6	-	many	CASSYGEAVLHF	TGTGCCAGCAGCTACGGGGAGGCGGTTCTCCACTTT
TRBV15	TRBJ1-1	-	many	CATSRDMKGGTEAFF	TGTGCCACCAGCAGAGATATGAAGGGAGGCACTGAAGCTTTCTTT
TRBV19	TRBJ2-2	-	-	CASSIDGSLGTGELFF	TGTGCCAGTAGTATAGATGGGAGTCTGGGCACCGGGGAGCTGTTTTTT
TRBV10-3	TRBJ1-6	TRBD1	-	CASRTGTENSPLHF	TGTGCCAGCAGGACCGGGACAGAGAATTCACCCCTCCACTTT
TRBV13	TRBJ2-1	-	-	CASSFGRPGEQFF	TGTGCCAGCAGCTTCGGTCGCCCCGGTGAGCAGTTCTTC
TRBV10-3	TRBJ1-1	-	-	CASSYGAGMNTEAFF	TGTGCCAGCAGTTACGGGGCAGGGATGAACACTGAAGCTTTCTTT
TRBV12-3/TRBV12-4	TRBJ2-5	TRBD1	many	CASSDRGLETQYF	TGTGCCAGCAGCGACAGGGGGTTGGAGACCCAGTACTTC
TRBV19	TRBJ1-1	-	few	CASTSRTGINTEAFF	TGTGCCAGTACTTCCAGAACAGGGATAAACACTGAAGCTTTCTTT
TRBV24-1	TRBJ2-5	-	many	CATSDPGRDQETQYF	TGTGCCACCAGTGATCCAGGACGGGATCAAGAGACCCAGTACTTC
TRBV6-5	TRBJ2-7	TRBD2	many	CASSYSGRNYEQYF	TGTGCCAGCAGCTATAGCGGGAGAAACTACGAGCAGTACTTC
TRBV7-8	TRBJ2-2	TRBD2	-	CASSLKREGTGELFF	TGTGCCAGCAGCTTAAAGCGGGAGGGCACCGGGGAGCTGTTTTTT
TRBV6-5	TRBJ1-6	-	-	CASSGDRADNSPLHF	TGTGCCAGCAGCGGCGACCGGGCCGACAATTCACCCCTCCACTTT
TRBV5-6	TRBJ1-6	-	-	CASSVPGSYNLPLHF	TGTGCCAGCAGCGTCCCAGGGTCCTATAATTTACCCCTCCACTTT
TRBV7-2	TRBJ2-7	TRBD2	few	CASSLSRIAGYEQYF	TGTGCCAGCAGCTTATCCCGGATAGCGGGGTACGAGCAGTACTTC
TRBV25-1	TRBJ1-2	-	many	CASSGHSADGYTF	TGTGCCAGCAGTGGCCATTCGGCAGATGGCTACACCTTC
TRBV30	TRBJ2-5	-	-	CAWSYREETQYF	TGTGCCTGGAGTTACCGGGAAGAGACCCAGTACTTC
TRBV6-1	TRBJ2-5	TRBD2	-	CASRDRTSGRGETQYF	TGTGCCAGCAGGGATCGGACTAGCGGGAGAGGAGAGACCCAGTACTTC
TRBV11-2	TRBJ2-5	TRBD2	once	CASSLIGGALGETQYF	TGTGCCAGCAGCTTAATCGGGGGGGCTCTCGGGGAGACCCAGTACTTC
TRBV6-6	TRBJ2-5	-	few	CASMGHQETQYF	TGTGCCAGCATGGGGCACCAAGAGACCCAGTACTTC
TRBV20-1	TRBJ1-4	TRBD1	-	CSATRDRAGPNEKLFF	TGCAGTGCTACTAGGGACAGGGCGGGACCTAATGAAAAACTGTTTTTT
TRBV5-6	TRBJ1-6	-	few	CASSLSGEDPLHF	TGTGCCAGCAGCTTGTCCGGGGAGGATCCCCTCCACTTT
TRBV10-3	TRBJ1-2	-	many	CAISSPSYGYTF	TGTGCCATCAGCTCCCCCAGCTATGGCTACACCTTC
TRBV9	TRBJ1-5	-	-	CASSVGGAFNQPQHF	TGTGCCAGCAGCGTAGGGGGGGCCTTCAATCAGCCCCAGCATTTT
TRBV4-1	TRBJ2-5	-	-	CASSQDHGGAETQYF	TGCGCCAGCAGCCAAGATCATGGAGGGGCAGAGACCCAGTACTTC
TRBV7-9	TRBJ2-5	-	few	CASSLAGSWETQYF	TGTGCCAGCAGCTTAGCGGGGAGCTGGGAGACCCAGTACTTC
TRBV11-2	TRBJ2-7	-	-	CATEGHSEQYF	TGTGCCACCGAGGGACATTCTGAGCAGTACTTC
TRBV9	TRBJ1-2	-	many	CASSPKRGGGYTF	TGTGCCAGCAGCCCAAAACGGGGCGGCGGCTACACCTTC
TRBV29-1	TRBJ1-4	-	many	CSVEKQPNEKLFF	TGCAGCGTTGAAAAACAGCCTAATGAAAAACTGTTTTTT
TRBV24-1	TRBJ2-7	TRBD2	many	CASWHLRLAGLYEQYF	TGTGCCTCATGGCATCTCAGACTAGCGGGACTCTACGAGCAGTACTTC
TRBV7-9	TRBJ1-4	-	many	CASSQWTAPTNEKLFF	TGTGCCAGCAGCCAATGGACAGCCCCAACTAATGAAAAACTGTTTTTT
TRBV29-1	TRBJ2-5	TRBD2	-	CSVEMGSGSVETQYF	TGCAGCGTTGAAATGGGCAGCGGGAGTGTGGAGACCCAGTACTTC
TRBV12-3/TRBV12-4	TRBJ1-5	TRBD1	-	CASTGTGTVQPQHF	TGTGCCAGCACCGGGACAGGGACTGTCCAGCCCCAGCATTTT
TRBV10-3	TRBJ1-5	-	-	CASSEYPGVSNQPQHF	TGTGCCAGCAGTGAATATCCTGGGGTGTCCAATCAGCCCCAGCATTTT
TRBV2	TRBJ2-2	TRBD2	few	CASTGTSGRENTGELFF	TGTGCCAGCACGGGGACTAGCGGGAGGGAAAACACCGGGGAGCTGTTTTTT
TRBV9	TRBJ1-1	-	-	CASSELSGNTEAFF	TGTGCCAGCAGCGAACTTTCAGGGAACACTGAAGCTTTCTTT
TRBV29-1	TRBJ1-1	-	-	CSVHRGLNTEAFF	TGCAGCGTCCACCGGGGGCTGAACACTGAAGCTTTCTTT